This T cell receptor (beta chain) comes out of a study of blood T cells in healthy people across ages (dated by TCRdb to 2015 to 2017). As for the study more broadly: Template switching captured roughly one uniquely barcoded TCR beta cDNA molecule per two T cells in model experiments. Using deep sequencing normalized with unique cDNA molecular identifiers, the study measured how TCR beta repertoire diversity changes with age. Donors were grouped into four age groups: young (average approximately 15 years), middle-aged (39), aged (about 60) and long-lived (around 80). Using the same blood draw, the study looked at two additional independent replicas of 1 million unique cDNA reads for two donors, one aged 18 to 29 and the other aged 80 or older.

At the junction V is shortened by 7 bases and J by 6 bases; bases outside the gene matches: 11. Taken from cysteine to phenylalanine, the CDR3 has 13 residues. Only the CDR3 DNA is retained, 39 bases long and in frame from the first base. Reading the germline V gene gives CDR1 SQVTM and CDR2 ANQGSEA. The donors were roughly 39 Caucasian individuals from Russia, aged roughly 6 to 100 years, who were systemically healthy. Each donor gave about 9.7 milliliters of peripheral blood, drawn into EDTA-treated Vacutainer tubes. Ficoll-Paque density-gradient centrifugation was used to isolate PBMCs, with at least 6 million obtained per sample. Total RNA, at least 5 micrograms per sample, was extracted from PBMCs with Trizol reagent. For every donor, flow cytometry on a PBMC aliquot measured the percentage of naive CD45RAhigh/CD27high T cells. Overall study results and their limits: Conclusive comparison of naive and antigen-experienced compartments was prevented by the profiling of bulk unsorted PBMCs. The percentage of naive T cells measured by flow cytometry correlated strongly with observed TCR beta diversity. Total diversity estimates from one million sequenced T cells were considered lower bounds and underestimates. As age increased, observed TCR beta diversity per million T cells dropped in a roughly linear way, and a significant reduction was already evident by age around 41. Because the CMV infection status of the donors was unknown, age-related changes in expanded clonotypes may potentially have been confounded. The long-lived group showed more naive CD4+ T cells, fewer expanded clones and increased TCR diversity than the aged group, suggesting age selection.

Details on this clonotype: The antigen this receptor binds is unknown. The input lacks base qualities; no much larger clone sits a single base away.

The method behind the library was 5' RACE. Sequencing instrument: Illumina HiSeq 2500. A second PCR of 7 to 11 cycles was performed with a sample-barcoded 5' primer and a J-beta primer mix. Each TCR beta cDNA molecule received a unique molecular identifier from a template-switch 5' adaptor carrying 12 random nucleotides. At least 3 million CDR3-containing paired-end reads were obtained from each sample. The Mint cDNA synthesis kit, primed by a TRBC-specific oligonucleotide, was used to synthesize first-strand cDNA from all RNA. All cDNA was treated with uracil-DNA glycosylase and then went through a first 18-cycle PCR with the universal primers M1SS and BC2_uni_R. On the authors' methods: Each sample was normalized by randomly selecting 1 million high-quality reads, each carrying a distinct molecular identifier. Reads sharing molecular identifiers were discarded rather than binned into consensus sequences. CDR3 identification, clonotype clustering and error correction used MiTCR with a Q25 quality threshold and the strictest error-elimination algorithm. Lower-bound total TCR beta diversity was estimated with a nonparametric unseen species model using Euler transformation. TCRdb handled the public reads itself, with Q25 trimming in fastp and clone calling in MiXCR, and kept productive beta chains. Duplicate CDR3 protein sequences are folded into a single record with the most common DNA and genes. TCRdb's processing, not the study's, gives the V and J calls here. The sample table contains approximately 900,000 distinct CDR3 sequences; only one count was recorded for 25% to 30% of them. The ten most abundant clones make up roughly 10% of the sample.

The data also belong to a second study, concerning T cells of mothers and their children. As the second study states: Nine systemically healthy Caucasian individuals, comprising three mothers and their six children, were included as donors. cDNA synthesis used all of the extracted RNA, with approximately 1.4 ug of RNA in each 15 ul reaction. In the second PCR, the M1S primer added sample barcodes and 2-4 random nucleotides. Over 8 million TCR beta CDR3 reads came from each mother, compared with some 3 million reads from each child. Thymic selection similarly shapes TCR recombination output in related and unrelated pairs, with minor effect from inherited differences. Related mother-child pairs always showed normalized repertoire overlap that was slightly higher than in unrelated mother-child pairs, though the difference was never significant. With a sensitivity of approximately 92 clones per million clonotypes, no persistent microchimeric T cell clones were detected. The study used deep NGS to compare TCR beta repertoires of mothers and children, seeking features distinguishing related mother-child pairs from unrelated individuals. The mean age was roughly 44 +/- 4 years for the mothers and around 11 +/- 4 years for the children. After adapter ligation was performed with NEBNext reagents, the libraries were sequenced on an Illumina HiSeq 2000 with 100+100 nt paired-end reads. To prevent cross-contamination, the mother and child libraries were prepared one month apart and sequenced in separate runs. For each donor, somewhere between roughly 450,000 and 2,100,000 distinct TCR beta clonotypes were identified. Naive TCR beta clonotypes were estimated from low-frequency clonotypes matched to each donor's FACS-determined naive share, without sorting.

Sequenced material: blood. Recombination linked TRBV29-1 to TRBJ1-1, and 7 junctional nucleotides match TRBD1. This TCR came from a woman between 40 and 55 years old in good health. Here is the DNA: TGCAGCGGACTAGACAGGGAATTGGCTGAAGCTTTCTTT. It specifies CSGLDRELAEAFF. The CDR3 plus the reference TRBV29-1 and TRBJ1-1 genes for the other parts give the full variable domain: SAVISQKPSRDICQRGTSLTIQCQVDSQVTMMFWYRQQPGQSLTLIATANQGSEATYESGFVIDKFPISRPNLTFSTLTVSNMSPEDSSIYLCSGLDRELAEAFFGQGTRLTVV.